One and the same sample provided the 27 T cell receptor beta chains below, sequenced in a study of somatic mutations in cytotoxic T cells in rheumatoid arthritis. Generated by immunoSEQ multiplex PCR, the TCRdb table keeps only in-frame clones and is missing some. This sample has roughly 15,000 clones, with almost 85% found just once. The sample was CD8+ T cells sorted from blood. The source is an adult with rheumatoid arthritis.

The gene calls are TRBV29-1 and TRBJ2-1; TRBD2 agrees at 8 bases. The CDR3 covers 14 residues. Looked up from germline, CDR1 is SQVTM and CDR2 is ANQGSEA. Trimming removed 4 bases from V and 6 bases from J; junction bases left unmatched: 8. The CDR3 spells CSVGVAGKLNEQFF. The CDR3 DNA reads TGCAGCGTTGGGGTAGCGGGAAAGCTCAATGAGCAGTTCTTC.

The chain joins TRBV13 to TRBJ2-2, with D unresolved. Germline-derived CDR1 and CDR2 are PRHDT and FYEKMQ (reference sequence). The CDR3 runs to 13 residues. V was cut by 0 bases and J by 6 bases, with 5 bases left in between. This CDR3 reads CASSLGGPGELFF. The CDR3 nucleotides read TGTGCCAGCAGCTTAGGCGGACCCGGGGAGCTGTTTTTT. The variable domain in full, with the rest retrieved from reference TRBV13 and TRBJ2-2, is AAGVIQSPRHLIKEKRETATLKCYPIPRHDTVYWYQQGPGQDPQFLISFYEKMQSDKGSIPDRFSAQQFSDYHSELNMSSLELGDSALYFCASSLGGPGELFFGEGSRLTVL.

The table lists this clone with a few counts. The chain employs TRBV2 and TRBJ1-2, with 8 bases that match TRBD1. This CDR3 is 13 amino acids long. The germline V gene has CDR1 SNHLY and CDR2 FYNNEI. J lost 8 bases, V lost 10 bases, and 12 bases had no gene match. Written as DNA, the CDR3 is TGTGCCAAGGAGGACAGGGCGAGAGGGGGCTACACCTTC. This translates into CAKEDRARGGYTF.

The chain is built from TRBV4-1 and TRBJ1-5; D gene unclear. V shed 0 bases and J shed 1 base, with 4 bases lying between them. Germline V gene sequence: CDR1 MGHRA, CDR2 YSYEKL. CDR3 length equals 14 residues. The CDR3 spells CASSQDTSNQPQHF. CDR3 in DNA: TGCGCCAGCAGCCAAGACACGAGCAATCAGCCCCAGCATTTT.

V usage is TRBV29-1 and J usage is TRBJ2-7, with TRBD2 matching 7 bases. The CDR3 is 14 residues long. Germline loops: CDR1 SQVTM, CDR2 ANQGSEA. The junction had 9 bases not matched to a gene; V was cut back by 6 bases and J by 1 base. CDR3 DNA: TGCAGCGTCGTGGCGGGAGCTAGGTCCTACGAGCAGTACTTC. Protein sequence: CSVVAGARSYEQYF.

This chain joins TRBV2 and TRBJ2-7, with TRBD1 matching 9 bases. V lost 5 bases, J lost 5 bases, and 7 bases stayed unmatched. The length of the CDR3 is 14 residues. CDR1 is SNHLY and CDR2 is FYNNEI in the germline V gene. CDR3 sequence: CASSTGTGSNEQYF. The DNA of the CDR3 is TGTGCCAGCAGTACCGGGACAGGGAGCAACGAGCAGTACTTC.

The V gene is TRBV30, the J gene TRBJ2-1; TRBD1 might be the D (6 bases). This CDR3 region has 12 residues. Germline CDR1 reads GTSNPN; CDR2 reads SVGIG (reference sequence). Trimming took 8 bases from V and 8 from J, leaving 16 bases between them. The CDR3: CAREQGVYEQFF. CDR3 coding DNA: TGTGCCCGGGAACAGGGAGTCTATGAGCAGTTCTTC.

The genes are TRBV10-1 and TRBJ2-7; unclear D gene. Trimming took off 2 bases at V and 7 bases at J, with 15 bases between the two ends. Germline assignment: CDR1 WNHNN and CDR2 SYGVQD (reference sequence). This CDR3 spans 14 amino acids. CDR3 nucleotide sequence: TGCGCCAGCAGTGAGCCCCCCGGGTATTGTGAGCAGTACTTC. This sequence encodes CASSEPPGYCEQYF.

J is TRBJ2-7 and V is TRBV23-1, with 12 positions matching TRBD1. TRBV23-1 is recorded as an ORF, its role being uncertain. The V gene end was trimmed by 2 bases and the J gene end by 5 bases; junction bases not matched to a gene: 7. The CDR3 length is 16 residues. CDR3 sequence: CASSQDKGTGGDEQYF. In nucleotides, the CDR3 is TGCGCCAGCAGTCAAGACAAAGGGACAGGGGGCGACGAGCAGTACTTC.

The J gene is TRBJ2-5, the V gene TRBV2, with D perhaps matching TRBD2 (6 bases). V was pared by 3 bases and J by 5 bases, with 16 bases between. The CDR3 is 15 amino acids. The germline V gene encodes CDR1 SNHLY and CDR2 FYNNEI. DNA for the CDR3: TGTGCCAGCAGTGAGGCGGCCCACGCGGGGGAGACCCAGTACTTC. It specifies CASSEAAHAGETQYF.

The genes are TRBV7-2 and TRBJ2-5; 10 nucleotides line up with TRBD1. Trimming cost V 4 bases and J 5 bases; bases outside gene matches: 10. This CDR3 has 16 residues. CDR1 SGHTA and CDR2 FQGNSA come from the germline V gene. The CDR3 spells CASSSSGTGVFETQYF. CDR3 nucleotide sequence: TGTGCCAGCAGCTCCTCCGGGACAGGGGTTTTTGAGACCCAGTACTTC.

This clone was counted only a few times. The chain combines TRBV25-1 with TRBJ2-3, with D perhaps being TRBD1 or TRBD2 (6 bases each). With 4 bases removed from V and 3 bases from J, the gap between germline ends came to 17 bases. The germline CDR1 and CDR2 sequences are MGHDK and SYGVNS. The CDR3 loop spans 16 amino acids. The DNA of the CDR3 is TGTGCCAGCAGTGCCCGGGACACCGGAGGGACAGATACGCAGTATTTT. Translated: CASSARDTGGTDTQYF.

This chain connects TRBV4-1 to TRBJ2-7, with 8 bases aligning to TRBD1. The CDR3 covers 15 residues. Germline V gene lookup returns CDR1 MGHRA and CDR2 YSYEKL. Trimming took 3 bases from V and 0 from J; bases not matched to a gene: 4. CDR3 amino acids: CASSQTTGGSYEQYF. The CDR3 DNA follows: TGCGCCAGCAGCCAGACCACAGGGGGCTCCTACGAGCAGTACTTC.

V usage is TRBV7-9 and J usage is TRBJ1-2; D ambiguous. The germline V and J ends were trimmed by 0 bases and 6 bases, with 14 bases remaining between them. From germline, CDR1 is SEHNR and CDR2 FQNEAQ (reference sequence). CDR3 length equals 15 residues. CDR3 sequence: CASSLATKSWNGYTF. The CDR3 DNA reads TGTGCCAGCAGCTTAGCTACCAAGTCGTGGAATGGCTACACCTTC.

The chain couples TRBV30 to TRBJ2-1, with D perhaps matching TRBD2 (7 bases). Germline V lookup: CDR1 GTSNPN, CDR2 SVGIG (reference sequence). The CDR3 extends over 16 amino acids. Trimming stripped 5 bases from V and 0 bases from J, with 17 bases between. CDR3 protein: CAWGLGGGSSYNEQFF. The CDR3, as DNA: TGTGCCTGGGGCCTTGGGGGCGGGAGCTCCTACAATGAGCAGTTCTTC.

The V gene is TRBV5-5, the J gene TRBJ2-7; D call uncertain. V shed 0 bases and J shed 0 bases, with 13 bases lying between them. Per germline, CDR1 SGHKS and CDR2 YYEKEE (reference sequence). This CDR3 spans 16 amino acids. CDR3 in amino acids: CASSLVAHVFSYEQYF. The CDR3 DNA sequence: TGTGCCAGCAGCTTGGTAGCCCACGTCTTCTCCTACGAGCAGTACTTC.

This CDR3 is CASSLEQGYEQYF. CDR3 DNA: TGTGCCAGCAGCTTGGAACAGGGATACGAGCAGTACTTC. The rearrangement uses TRBV5-5 and TRBJ2-7, with D perhaps TRBD1 (6 bases). The germline V gene has CDR1 SGHKS and CDR2 YYEKEE (reference sequence). The ends were cut back, 0 bases at V and 4 bases at J, with 8 bases in the middle. The CDR3 sequence is 13 residues long.

This clone was seen a handful of times. The chain employs TRBV6-1 and TRBJ1-4; no firm D call. Germline CDR1 MNHNS, CDR2 SASEGT. The CDR3 has 15 amino acids. The germline V and J ends were trimmed by 1 base and 5 bases, with 11 bases remaining between them. The CDR3 loop is CASSEDLGGNEKLFF. CDR3 DNA: TGTGCCAGCAGTGAAGATCTAGGCGGAAATGAAAAACTGTTTTTT.

The rearrangement joins TRBV7-9 to TRBJ1-5, with D possibly being TRBD1 (5 bases). CDR1 is SEHNR and CDR2 is FQNEAQ in the germline V gene (reference sequence). Trimming pared 5 bases from V and 6 bases from J, leaving 8 bases between. The CDR3 is made up of 12 amino acids. The CDR3 spells CASSLGTQPQHF. For the CDR3, the DNA is TGTGCCAGCAGCCTCGGGACTCAGCCCCAGCATTTT.

The chain carries TRBV7-9 and TRBJ1-5; possibly TRBD1 for D (6 bases). Germline V gene data show CDR1 as SEHNR and CDR2 as FQNEAQ (reference sequence). Trimming took 1 base from V and 6 from J, leaving 16 bases between them. This CDR3 region has 16 residues. The CDR3: CASSLVGQGLGQPQHF. The CDR3 DNA is TGTGCCAGCAGCTTAGTCGGCCAGGGGTTGGGTCAGCCCCAGCATTTT.

V gene TRBV6-1 combines with J gene TRBJ1-5; 7 bases are a match to TRBD1. Unmatched junction bases numbered 4, after V lost 3 bases and J lost 2 bases. The CDR3 covers 15 residues. Looked up from germline, CDR1 is MNHNS and CDR2 is SASEGT. In DNA, the CDR3 is TGTGCCAGCAGTGACTGGACAGGTGGCAATCAGCCCCAGCATTTT. It codes for CASSDWTGGNQPQHF.

The chain combines TRBV10-1 with TRBJ2-3; either TRBD1 or TRBD2 may supply D (5 bases each). There are 11 residues in the CDR3. Germline V gene lookup returns CDR1 WNHNN and CDR2 SYGVQD (reference sequence). V was cut by 5 bases and J by 6 bases, with 6 bases left in between. CDR3 residues: CASSWGDTQYF. The CDR3 nucleotides read TGCGCCAGCAGTTGGGGGGATACGCAGTATTTT.

V usage is TRBV12-5 and J usage is TRBJ2-3; D unresolved. Looked up from germline, CDR1 is LGHNT and CDR2 is FRNRAP. Trimming took 1 base from V and 7 from J, leaving 12 bases between them. The CDR3 extends over 14 amino acids. The CDR3, as DNA: TGTGCTAGTGGTTTGGCCCGGACCCCTCATACGCAGTATTTT. Translated, it gives CASGLARTPHTQYF. Complete variable domain (other parts from reference TRBV12-5 and TRBJ2-3): DARVTQTPRHKVTEMGQEVTMRCQPILGHNTVFWYRQTMMQGLELLAYFRNRAPLDDSGMPKDRFSAEMPDATLATLKIQPSEPRDSAVYFCASGLARTPHTQYFGPGTRLTVL.

V gene TRBV11-2 combines with J gene TRBJ2-7; D is ambiguous. The CDR3 consists of 12 residues. Trimming removed 1 base from V and 3 bases from J, with 4 bases in between. Germline CDR1 and CDR2: SGHAT and FQNNGV. CDR3 nucleotides: TGTGCCAGCAGCTTAGGGGACTACGAGCAGTACTTC. Its translation: CASSLGDYEQYF.

The rearrangement links TRBV2 to TRBJ1-2, with D hard to call. V was clipped by 6 bases and J by 4 bases, with 12 bases between them. Germline assignment: CDR1 SNHLY and CDR2 FYNNEI. The CDR3 runs 13 residues. The CDR3: CASRGPDPYGYTF. The CDR3, as DNA: TGTGCCAGCAGGGGCCCGGACCCCTATGGCTACACCTTC.

The chain uses TRBV6-5 and TRBJ1-3; D not certain. Trimming took 6 bases from V and 4 from J, leaving 13 bases between them. The CDR3 sequence is 14 residues long. Germline V gives CDR1 MNHEY, CDR2 SVGAGI. This CDR3 reads CASSPGRVGNTIYF. CDR3 in DNA: TGTGCCAGCAGCCCGGGGAGGGTCGGAAACACCATATATTTT.

The J gene is TRBJ2-7, the V gene TRBV5-1, with 8 bases matching TRBD2. J lost 5 bases, V lost 0 bases, and 7 bases had no gene match. The CDR3 has 15 amino acids. From germline, CDR1 is SGHRS and CDR2 YFSETQ. The CDR3 DNA reads as TGCGCCAGCAGCTTGGAGTGGGGACTAGTTGACGAGCAGTACTTC. Translating gives CASSLEWGLVDEQYF.